This T cell receptor beta chain was identified during a study of Ad26.COV2.S vaccination and SARS-CoV-2 variants. This CDR3 has 19 amino acids. Germline CDR1 and CDR2: SGHVS and FNYEAQ. With 1 base removed from V and 3 bases from J, the gap between germline ends came to 24 bases. This sample's treatment: some 20 received Ad26.COV2.S at low or high dose, single or two shots; 5 received placebo; per-sample allocation not given. The samples were gathered on day 63 after the first injection of vaccine or placebo. An 18-55-year-old adult in Boston served as donor. Here immunoSEQ multiplex PCR was the method, and the copy in TCRdb shows in-frame clones only, minus some. The table has 300,000 to 350,000 clones, 88% seen once; the top ten hold around 6.4%.

The clonotype comes from a person aged 18-65 years who received the Ad26.COV2.S COVID-19 vaccine or a placebo. This sample comprised peripheral blood, obtained in a trial of Ad26.COV2.S vaccine versus placebo. The chain recombines TRBV7-6 with TRBJ1-1, with D uncertain. The CDR3 DNA follows: TGTGCCAGCAGCTTAGGAGGGTCAGGTTCAATTCTAGTGTACACTGAAGCTTTCTTT. It specifies CASSLGGSGSILVYTEAFF.